Listed below are T cell receptor beta chains from one sample, sequenced in a study of T cell responses to AZD1222 COVID-19 vaccine. This table comes from immunoSEQ multiplex PCR, and its TCRdb copy is limited to in-frame clones, with some not included. The sample records under 200,000 clones, over 85% being singletons. This material consisted of peripheral blood, taken 28 days after the second dose of the MenACWY control vaccine. The source is an adult who received the MenACWY meningococcal vaccine as a control. CDR3s include the opening cysteine and the closing phenylalanine or tryptophan. A D gene is named only where the DNA matches it firmly. Clone size is stated in some rows and not others, as once, few, many or a class when expanded.

abundance	d_gene	v_gene	j_gene	CDR3aa	CDR3nt
-	-	TRBV7-2	TRBJ1-5	CASSSGRGASREPQHF	TGTGCCAGCAGCTCCGGCAGGGGAGCATCAAGGGAGCCCCAGCATTTT
-	-	TRBV27	TRBJ2-1	CASSLDYNEQFF	TGTGCCAGCAGTTTAGACTACAATGAGCAGTTCTTC
few	TRBD2	TRBV10-3	TRBJ2-5	CAISGSGGQETQYF	TGTGCCATCAGTGGTAGCGGGGGACAAGAGACCCAGTACTTC
-	-	TRBV7-2	TRBJ2-1	CASSLDGPEFF	TGTGCCAGCAGCCTTGACGGTCCCGAGTTCTTC
few	-	TRBV5-1	TRBJ1-1	CASSPDTLNTEAFF	TGCGCCAGCAGCCCGGACACTTTGAACACTGAAGCTTTCTTT
-	-	TRBV19	TRBJ1-4	CASSDYDATNEKLFF	TGTGCCAGTAGTGACTACGATGCAACTAATGAAAAACTGTTTTTT
-	-	TRBV13	TRBJ1-2	CASSLAGGPYGYTF	TGTGCCAGCAGCTTAGCCGGGGGTCCCTATGGCTACACCTTC
-	-	TRBV3-1/TRBV3-2	TRBJ1-1	CASSQQPMNTEAFF	TGTGCCAGCAGCCAACAGCCCATGAACACTGAAGCTTTCTTT
-	TRBD2	TRBV6-2/TRBV6-3	TRBJ2-2	CASSFPTSGTPNTGELFF	TGTGCCAGCAGTTTCCCGACTAGCGGGACCCCGAACACCGGGGAGCTGTTTTTT
once	-	TRBV5-1	TRBJ2-5	CASSLGGGGVTQYF	TGCGCCAGCAGCTTGGGTGGCGGTGGTGTGACCCAGTACTTC
-	TRBD2	TRBV11-2	TRBJ2-3	CASSLFTSGTDTQYF	TGTGCCAGCAGCTTATTTACTAGCGGCACAGATACGCAGTATTTT
-	TRBD1	TRBV11-2	TRBJ2-7	CASSIGTATYEQYF	TGTGCCAGCAGCATTGGGACAGCTACCTACGAGCAGTACTTC
-	TRBD1	TRBV28	TRBJ2-1	CASSEPGQGRSNEQFF	TGTGCCAGCAGCGAGCCGGGACAGGGTAGGTCCAATGAGCAGTTCTTC
-	TRBD2	TRBV4-2	TRBJ2-3	CASSQEWTSGSTDTQYF	TGTGCCAGCAGCCAAGAATGGACTAGCGGAAGCACAGATACGCAGTATTTT
-	TRBD2	TRBV5-1	TRBJ2-7	CASSPTSQLAGGYEQYF	TGCGCCAGCAGCCCCACGTCGCAACTAGCGGGTGGCTACGAGCAGTACTTC
-	TRBD1	TRBV2	TRBJ1-5	CASSEPISPGQGDQPQHF	TGTGCCAGCAGTGAGCCCATATCCCCCGGACAGGGGGACCAGCCCCAGCATTTT
-	-	TRBV6-5	TRBJ1-6	CASRQDPSSPLHF	TGTGCCAGCAGGCAGGACCCTTCGTCACCCCTCCACTTT
-	TRBD2	TRBV5-1	TRBJ2-3	CASSSKTSGTVDTQYF	TGCGCCAGCAGCTCAAAGACTAGCGGGACGGTAGATACGCAGTATTTT
-	TRBD1	TRBV5-8	TRBJ1-2	CASSPNRGRGGYTF	TGTGCCAGCAGCCCAAACAGGGGTCGGGGTGGCTACACCTTC
-	-	TRBV14	TRBJ1-2	CASSLNRAGYGYTF	TGTGCCAGCAGCCTCAACAGGGCCGGCTATGGCTACACCTTC
-	-	TRBV2	TRBJ2-7	CASSDMGAYEQYF	TGTGCCAGCAGTGATATGGGGGCCTACGAGCAGTACTTC
-	-	TRBV18	TRBJ2-3	CASSNHRVADTQYF	TGTGCCAGCTCAAATCACAGGGTGGCAGATACGCAGTATTTT